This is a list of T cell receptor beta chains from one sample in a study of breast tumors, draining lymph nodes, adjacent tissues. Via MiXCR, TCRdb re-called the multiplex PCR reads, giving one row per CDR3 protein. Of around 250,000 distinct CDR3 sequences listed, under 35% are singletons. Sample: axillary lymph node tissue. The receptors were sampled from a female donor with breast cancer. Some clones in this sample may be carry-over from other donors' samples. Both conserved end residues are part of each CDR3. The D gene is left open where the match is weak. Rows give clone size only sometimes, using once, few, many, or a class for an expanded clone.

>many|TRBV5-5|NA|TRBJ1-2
CASSQGPQYGYTF
TGTGCCAGCAGCCAGGGACCCCAGTATGGCTACACCTTC
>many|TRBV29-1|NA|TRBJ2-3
CSVSDLDTQYF
TGCAGCGTTTCTGACCTTGATACGCAGTATTTT
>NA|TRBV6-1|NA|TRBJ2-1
CASTWGRVGNEQFF
TGTGCCAGCACGTGGGGACGGGTGGGTAATGAGCAGTTCTTC
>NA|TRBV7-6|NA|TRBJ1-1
CASSLGRLPNTEAFF
TGTGCCAGCAGCTTAGGCAGGCTACCGAACACTGAAGCTTTCTTT
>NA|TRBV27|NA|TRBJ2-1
CASRSASGGSEQFF
TGTGCCAGCAGGTCCGCCAGCGGAGGTAGTGAGCAGTTCTTC
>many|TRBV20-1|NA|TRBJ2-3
CSARDGTRQTDTQYF
TGCAGTGCTAGAGATGGGACGCGACAAACAGATACGCAGTATTTT
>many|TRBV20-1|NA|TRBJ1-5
CSARDEEGGNQPQHF
TGCAGTGCTAGAGATGAGGAGGGAGGGAATCAGCCCCAGCATTTT
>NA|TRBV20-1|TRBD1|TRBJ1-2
CGAGQGDYGSTF
TGCGGTGCCGGACAGGGCGACTATGGCTCCACCTTC
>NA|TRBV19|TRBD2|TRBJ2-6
CASSRGLGAPGSPGANVLTF
TGTGCCAGTAGTAGGGGACTAGGGGCACCGGGGAGTCCTGGGGCCAACGTCCTGACTTTC
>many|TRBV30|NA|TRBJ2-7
CAWGVGGHEQYF
TGTGCCTGGGGGGTGGGGGGACACGAGCAGTACTTC
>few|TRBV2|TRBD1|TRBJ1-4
CASSRQGEKLFF
TGTGCCAGCAGTCGACAGGGTGAAAAACTGTTTTTT
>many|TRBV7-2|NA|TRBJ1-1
CASSSQGNTEAFF
TGTGCCAGCAGTTCACAGGGAAACACTGAAGCTTTCTTT
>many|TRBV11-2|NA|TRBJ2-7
CASSALGERSSYEQYF
TGTGCCAGCAGCGCGCTGGGGGAGCGGAGCTCCTACGAGCAGTACTTC
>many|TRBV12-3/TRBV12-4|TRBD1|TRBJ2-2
CASGTGTGLTGELFF
TGTGCCAGCGGCACCGGGACAGGGCTCACCGGGGAGCTGTTTTTT
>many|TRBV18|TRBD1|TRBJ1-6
CASSNTGGGGSPLHF
TGTGCCAGCTCAAACACAGGGGGCGGAGGTTCACCCCTCCACTTT
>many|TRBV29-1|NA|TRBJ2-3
CSVPSGGRRDTQYF
TGCAGCGTTCCGTCAGGGGGGAGAAGAGATACGCAGTATTTT
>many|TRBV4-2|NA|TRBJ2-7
CASSQELDYHEQYF
TGTGCCAGCAGCCAAGAACTAGATTACCACGAGCAGTACTTC
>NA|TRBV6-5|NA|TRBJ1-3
CASGITGTSGNTIYF
TGTGCCAGCGGAATTACAGGGACCTCTGGAAACACCATATATTTT
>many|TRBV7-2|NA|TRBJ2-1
CASSNSRIGTSMFF
TGTGCCAGCAGCAATAGCAGAATCGGGACATCTATGTTCTTC
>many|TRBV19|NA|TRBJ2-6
CASGESGANVLTF
TGTGCCAGTGGGGAGTCTGGGGCCAACGTCCTGACTTTC
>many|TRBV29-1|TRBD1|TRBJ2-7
CSVERTGLDEQYF
TGCAGCGTTGAACGGACAGGGCTCGACGAGCAGTACTTC
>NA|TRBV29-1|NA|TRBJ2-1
CSVRQAYNEQFF
TGCAGCGTTAGACAGGCCTACAATGAGCAGTTCTTC
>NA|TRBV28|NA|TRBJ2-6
CASSHMGVGANVLTF
TGTGCCAGCAGCCACATGGGGGTTGGGGCCAACGTCCTGACTTTC
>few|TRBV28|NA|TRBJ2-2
CASSFLRRAPNTGELFF
TGTGCCAGCAGTTTCTTGCGGAGGGCGCCGAACACCGGGGAGCTGTTTTTT
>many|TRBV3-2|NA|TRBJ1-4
CASSRRTGRTEKLFF
TGTGCCAGCAGCCGCCGGACAGGTAGGACTGAAAAACTGTTTTTT
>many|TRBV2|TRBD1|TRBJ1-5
CASRETGVGNQPQHF
TGTGCCAGCAGAGAAACAGGGGTCGGGAATCAGCCCCAGCATTTT
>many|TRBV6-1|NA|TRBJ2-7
CASKGLSLEQYF
TGTGCCAGCAAGGGCCTATCGCTGGAGCAGTACTTC
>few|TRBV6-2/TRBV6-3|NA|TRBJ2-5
CASRPGNWETQYF
TGTGCCAGCAGGCCCGGGAATTGGGAGACCCAGTACTTC
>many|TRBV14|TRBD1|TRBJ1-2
CASSQIQGINYGYTF
TGTGCCAGCAGCCAAATACAGGGGATTAACTATGGCTACACCTTC
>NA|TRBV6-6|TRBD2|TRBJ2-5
CASTAGGSQYF
TGTGCCAGCACCGCCGGGGGGAGCCAGTACTTC
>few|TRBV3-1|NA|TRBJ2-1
CASSQDWGRGNEQFF
TGTGCCAGCAGCCAAGATTGGGGACGGGGTAATGAGCAGTTCTTC
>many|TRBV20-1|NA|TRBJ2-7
CSARHRDASYEQYF
TGCAGTGCTAGACATAGGGACGCCTCCTACGAGCAGTACTTC
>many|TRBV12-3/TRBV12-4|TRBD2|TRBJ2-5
CASSGWTSGREYQETQYF
TGTGCCAGCAGTGGATGGACTAGCGGGAGGGAGTACCAAGAGACCCAGTACTTC
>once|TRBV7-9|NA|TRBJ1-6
CASSSTGDNSPLHF
TGTGCCAGCAGCTCGACTGGGGATAATTCACCCCTCCACTTT
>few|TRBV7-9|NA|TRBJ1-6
CASSLERPGDSPLHF
TGTGCCAGCAGCTTAGAGCGACCTGGGGATTCACCCCTCCACTTT
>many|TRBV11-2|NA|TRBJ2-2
CASSLRGPGELFF
TGTGCCAGCAGCTTAAGGGGACCCGGGGAGCTGTTTTTT
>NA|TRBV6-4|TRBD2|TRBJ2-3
CASSPFGTSGGTGQDTQYF
TGTGCCAGCAGTCCGTTCGGGACTAGCGGGGGGACAGGTCAAGATACGCAGTATTTT
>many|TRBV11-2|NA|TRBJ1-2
CASSLVGSASYTF
TGTGCCAGCAGCTTAGTAGGGAGTGCGAGCTACACCTTC
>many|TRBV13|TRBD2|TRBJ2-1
CASSFLPSGTSYNEQFF
TGTGCCAGCAGCTTCCTACCTAGCGGGACGTCCTACAATGAGCAGTTCTTC
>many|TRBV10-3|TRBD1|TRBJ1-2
CAISETMYGTGVEGGYTF
TGTGCCATCAGTGAGACGATGTACGGGACAGGGGTAGAGGGTGGCTACACCTTC
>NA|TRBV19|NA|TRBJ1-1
CASSTGESLPEAFF
TGTGCCAGTAGTACAGGGGAGAGCCTTCCTGAAGCTTTCTTT
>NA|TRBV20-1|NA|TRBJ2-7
CSARGRVSYAQYF
TGCAGTGCTAGAGGCAGGGTCTCCTACGCGCAGTACTTC
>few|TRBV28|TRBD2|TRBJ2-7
CASSGYSGTHSYEQYF
TGTGCCAGCAGTGGCTATAGCGGGACCCATAGCTACGAGCAGTACTTC
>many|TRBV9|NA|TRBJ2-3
CASSVGLAGTRVDTQYF
TGTGCCAGCAGCGTAGGTTTAGCCGGGACCCGTGTTGATACGCAGTATTTT
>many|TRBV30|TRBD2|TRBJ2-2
CAWSVSGAGELFF
TGTGCCTGGAGTGTGAGCGGGGCCGGGGAGCTGTTTTTT
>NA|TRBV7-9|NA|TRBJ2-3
CASSFGWDTQYF
TGTGCCAGCAGCTTCGGGTGGGATACGCAGTATTTT
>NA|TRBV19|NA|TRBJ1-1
CASTSPGTIVSTEAFF
TGTGCCAGTACCAGTCCCGGGACAATCGTGAGCACTGAAGCTTTCTTT
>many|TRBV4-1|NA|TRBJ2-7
CASSQVRGSGYEQYF
TGCGCCAGCAGCCAAGTTCGAGGCTCCGGCTACGAGCAGTACTTC
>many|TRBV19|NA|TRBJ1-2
CASSYQGNYGYTF
TGTGCCAGTAGCTATCAGGGAAACTATGGCTACACCTTC
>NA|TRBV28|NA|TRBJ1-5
CASSLPIRDAGNQPQHF
TGTGCCAGCAGTTTACCCATCCGGGATGCTGGCAATCAGCCCCAGCATTTT
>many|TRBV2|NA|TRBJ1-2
CASSPDGEMGYTF
TGTGCCAGCAGTCCGGACGGAGAGATGGGCTACACCTTC